Presented here are 9 T cell receptor beta chains from one specimen sequenced in a study of blood T cell repertoires in COVID-19 (dated by TCRdb to about 2020). Preparation of the library involved the immunoSEQ multiplex PCR assay. TCRdb obtained this table from immuneACCESS and retained in-frame rearrangements with V and J assigned. These tables miss some clones; where compared with another copy, unresolved V genes account for less than half of the shortfall, and the remainder is unexplained. This sample holds under 70,000 clones; about nine tenths were observed only once. The top ten clonotypes cover around 7.3% of the sample. The sequencing sample was made of peripheral blood. Receptor source: an older woman with active or convalescent COVID-19.

The chain combines TRBV5-8 with TRBJ2-3; 7 nucleotides match TRBD2. Trimming at V came to 4 bases and at J to 5 bases, leaving 10 bases not matched to a gene. Germline-derived CDR1 and CDR2 are SGHTS and YDEGEE. The CDR3 is 15 residues long. The CDR3 loop reads CASSPGLVGRDTQYF. Here the CDR3 DNA reads TGTGCCAGCAGCCCCGGACTAGTGGGGCGAGATACGCAGTATTTT.

The chain recombines TRBV6-5 with TRBJ2-7; the D gene is possibly TRBD2 (7 bases). The CDR3 has 13 amino acids. CDR1 and CDR2 from the germline V gene are MNHEY and SVGAGI. The V gene lost 6 bases and the J gene lost 7 bases, with 16 bases spanning the gap. The CDR3 protein is CASRGGTTWEQYF. CDR3 nucleotides: TGTGCCAGCAGGGGGGGGACAACCTGGGAGCAGTACTTC.

V usage is TRBV3-1 (or the pseudogene TRBV3-2) and J usage is TRBJ1-3, with D perhaps TRBD1 (6 bases). Germline lookup yields CDR1 LGHDT and CDR2 YNNKEL (reference sequence). V lost 6 bases to trimming and J lost 0 bases, with 15 bases between them. The CDR3 contains 16 residues. Here the CDR3 DNA reads TGTGCCAGCAGACTTAGTACAGGGTCCTCTGGAAACACCATATATTTT. It is translated as CASRLSTGSSGNTIYF.

The V call is TRBV19, the J call TRBJ1-5; D is unclear. Germline V gene data show CDR1 as LNHDA and CDR2 as SQIVND (reference sequence). The CDR3 covers 12 residues. V was shortened by 7 bases and J by 3 bases, with 7 bases between the two germline ends. CDR3 protein: CASNEANQPQHF. The DNA of the CDR3 is TGTGCCAGTAACGAGGCCAATCAGCCCCAGCATTTT. Full variable domain (rest looked up from reference TRBV19 and TRBJ1-5): DGGITQSPKYLFRKEGQNVTLSCEQNLNHDAMYWYRQDPGQGLRLIYYSQIVNDFQKGDIAEGYSVSREKKESFPLTVTSAQKNPTAFYLCASNEANQPQHFGDGTRLSIL.

The V gene is TRBV6-2 or TRBV6-3, the J gene TRBJ2-1, with 11 bases matching TRBD1. Per the germline V gene, CDR1 is MNHEY and CDR2 is SVGEGT. V shed 4 bases, J shed 7 bases, and the junction held 12 bases outside the gene matches. This CDR3 has 17 amino acids. Written as DNA, the CDR3 is TGTGCCAGCAGTTCTCCTTACGGACAGGGGGCAAGGAATGAGCAGTTCTTC. Residues: CASSSPYGQGARNEQFF.

This chain links TRBV5-1 with TRBJ1-1; 9 bases agree with TRBD1. The CDR3 is 13 amino acids. V shed 4 bases and J 6 bases; nucleotides not matched to a gene: 4. The germline V gene encodes CDR1 SGHRS and CDR2 YFSETQ. The CDR3 is CASSRTGVAEAFF. The CDR3 nucleotides are TGCGCCAGCAGCCGGACAGGGGTCGCTGAAGCTTTCTTT.

The chain uses TRBV3-1 (or the pseudogene TRBV3-2) and TRBJ2-1, with TRBD1 identical over 7 bases. V lost 3 bases and J lost 16; bases outside the gene matches: 12. The length of the CDR3 is 13 residues. Germline CDR1 reads LGHDT; CDR2 reads YNNKEL (reference sequence). The CDR3 nucleotides read TGTGCCAGCAGCCACCATTCAGACAGGGTAAAATTCTTC. This codes for CASSHHSDRVKFF.

V and J are TRBV5-6 and TRBJ1-6, with TRBD1 matching over 7 bases. Per germline, CDR1 SGHDT and CDR2 YYEEEE. V shed 7 bases and J 6 bases; nucleotides not matched to a gene: 13. There are 16 residues in the CDR3. The DNA of the CDR3 is TGTGCCAGCCAGGACCTTTATCGGGACAGTAATTCACCCCTCCACTTT. Protein product: CASQDLYRDSNSPLHF.

CDR3 sequence reads: CASSILDRGNSPLHF. In nucleotides, the CDR3 is TGTGCCAGTAGTATCTTGGACAGGGGAAATTCACCCCTCCACTTT. The chain couples TRBV19 to TRBJ1-6; 9 positions agree with TRBD1. Germline CDR1 and CDR2: LNHDA and SQIVND (reference sequence). This CDR3 region has 15 residues. V lost 3 bases and J lost 7; bases outside the gene matches: 4.